The 20 T cell receptor beta chains below come from one sample, sequenced in a study of blood T cell repertoires in COVID-19. Some clones are missing from TCRdb's copy, which holds only in-frame ones; the method was immunoSEQ multiplex PCR. This table holds some 100,000 clones, about nine tenths found once. The material sequenced was peripheral blood. All receptors come from a man in his forties or fifties with acute or convalescent COVID-19.

This chain joins TRBV10-3 and TRBJ1-5; TRBD1 aligns across 7 bases. Germline assignment: CDR1 ENHRY and CDR2 SYGVKD. CDR3 size: 15 residues. V lost 0 bases to trimming and J lost 4 bases; unmatched junction nucleotides: 3. The CDR3: CAISESTGPNQPQHF. In DNA, the CDR3 is TGTGCCATCAGTGAGTCGACAGGGCCAAATCAGCCCCAGCATTTT.

The J gene is TRBJ2-7, the V gene TRBV30; possible D gene TRBD2, 6 bases. Germline V CDR1 and CDR2: GTSNPN, SVGIG (reference sequence). This CDR3 contains 13 residues. V was pared by 5 bases and J by 6 bases, with 17 bases between. The CDR3 DNA follows: TGTGCCTGGCTCCCTCGGGGGAGGTCCGAGCAGTACTTC. Translating gives CAWLPRGRSEQYF. Full variable domain (remainder filled in from reference TRBV30 and TRBJ2-7): SQTIHQWPATLVQPVGSPLSLECTVEGTSNPNLYWYRQAAGRGLQLLFYSVGIGQISSEVPQNLSASRPQDRQFILSSKKLLLSDSGFYLCAWLPRGRSEQYFGPGTRLTVT.

This chain joins TRBV7-2 and TRBJ2-5; D might be TRBD1 (5 bases). Germline CDR1 reads SGHTA; CDR2 reads FQGNSA. Between the trimmed V and J ends, which lost 1 base and 5 bases, there was a span of 17 bases. The CDR3 consists of 16 residues. CDR3 loop: CASSLVVNDRKETQYF. In nucleotides, the CDR3 is TGTGCCAGCAGCTTAGTTGTCAACGACAGAAAGGAGACCCAGTACTTC.

The chain combines TRBV5-1 with TRBJ1-2; 8 bases match TRBD1. The CDR3 is 14 residues long. Per germline, CDR1 SGHRS and CDR2 YFSETQ. After removal of 1 base from V and 9 bases from J, the junction contained 8 bases not matched to a gene. The CDR3 DNA sequence: TGCGCCAGCAGCTTGCCAGGACAGGGTAAGAGCTACACCTTC. As protein: CASSLPGQGKSYTF.

The V and J genes are TRBV6-5 and TRBJ2-7; TRBD2 aligns across 11 bases. V lost 2 bases, J lost 2 bases, and 2 bases stayed unmatched. CDR1 MNHEY and CDR2 SVGAGI come from the germline V gene. CDR3 length equals 15 residues. CDR3: CASSYRTSGPYEQYF. The CDR3 nucleotides are TGTGCCAGCAGTTACCGGACTAGCGGGCCCTACGAGCAGTACTTC.

The rearrangement uses TRBV5-1 and TRBJ2-5, with D perhaps matching TRBD1 (6 bases). V was clipped by 0 bases and J by 2 bases, with 26 bases between them. Germline lookup yields CDR1 SGHRS and CDR2 YFSETQ. This CDR3 spans 20 amino acids. CDR3 region: CASSLGGLATYLSKQETQYF. In DNA, the CDR3 is TGCGCCAGCAGCTTGGGGGGGCTAGCCACATACCTCTCGAAACAAGAGACCCAGTACTTC.

This clone was seen just once. The genes are TRBV24-1 and TRBJ1-2, with TRBD1 matching over 9 bases. Trimming removed 3 bases from V and 4 bases from J; junction bases left unmatched: 2. The CDR3 covers 14 residues. Germline V CDR1 and CDR2: KGHDR, SFDVKD. The CDR3 DNA follows: TGTGCCACCAGTGATCCGGGACAGGGCTATGGCTACACCTTC. Translation: CATSDPGQGYGYTF.

CDR3 in DNA: TGTGCTAGTGGTTTCCAATCGGTGGGGACTTACGAGCAGTACTTC. Its translation is CASGFQSVGTYEQYF. This chain uses TRBV12-5 with TRBJ2-7, with a tentative D call TRBD2 (6 bases). Germline-derived CDR1 and CDR2 are LGHNT and FRNRAP. V gave up 3 bases and J gave up 4 bases, with 16 bases separating them. The CDR3 covers 15 residues.

The chain is built from TRBV19 and TRBJ1-2; a possible D gene is TRBD1 (5 bases). Germline V lookup: CDR1 LNHDA, CDR2 SQIVND (reference sequence). V gave up 7 bases and J gave up 3 bases, with 15 bases separating them. There are 14 residues in the CDR3. The CDR3 DNA sequence: TGTGCCAGTAATAGGATTGCGGGACACTATGGCTACACCTTC. This codes for CASNRIAGHYGYTF.

The CDR3 loop reads CASSFGGTATNEKLFF. CDR3 bases: TGCGCCAGCAGCTTTGGGGGGACAGCCACTAATGAAAAACTGTTTTTT. V usage is TRBV4-3 and J usage is TRBJ1-4, with 7 bases lining up with TRBD1. CDR1 is LGHNA and CDR2 is YSLEER in the germline V gene. Germline trimming cut 5 bases from V and 2 bases from J; bases unmatched to any gene: 8. The CDR3 has 16 residues.

The J gene is TRBJ2-7, the V gene TRBV2; TRBD2 matches 9 bases. The length of the CDR3 is 16 residues. Germline-derived CDR1 and CDR2 are SNHLY and FYNNEI. V was clipped by 8 bases and J by 1 base; unmatched bases: 12. The CDR3 sequence is CASFGAGGRASYEQYF. In DNA, the CDR3 is TGTGCCAGCTTTGGTGCAGGCGGGAGGGCGTCCTACGAGCAGTACTTC. The full variable domain, completed using reference TRBV2 and TRBJ2-7, is EPEVTQTPSHQVTQMGQEVILRCVPISNHLYFYWYRQILGQKVEFLVSFYNNEISEKSEIFDDQFSVERPDGSNFTLKIRSTKLEDSAMYFCASFGAGGRASYEQYFGPGTRLTVT.

This clone was seen just once. The chain employs TRBV24-1 and TRBJ1-5, with unresolved D. The CDR3 spans 15 residues. Trimming took 3 bases from V and 4 from J, leaving 12 bases between them. CDR1 and CDR2 from the germline V gene are KGHDR and SFDVKD. This CDR3 is CATSDDSGGNQPQHF. The CDR3 region has the DNA TGTGCCACCAGTGATGACTCGGGCGGGAATCAGCCCCAGCATTTT.

V is TRBV2 and J is TRBJ1-1; 11 bases align to TRBD1. The junction had 13 bases not matched to a gene; V was cut back by 6 bases and J by 10 bases. Germline CDR1 SNHLY, CDR2 FYNNEI. The CDR3 totals 15 residues. CDR3 sequence reads: CASRSSGTGGFGAFF. The CDR3 coding sequence is TGTGCCAGCAGAAGCTCGGGGACAGGGGGTTTTGGAGCTTTCTTT.

The chain employs TRBV7-9 and TRBJ1-1, with D perhaps TRBD1 (5 bases). Trimming took off 0 bases at V and 8 bases at J, with 10 bases between the two ends. The CDR3 is 13 residues long. Germline CDR1 and CDR2: SEHNR and FQNEAQ (reference sequence). The CDR3 bases are TGTGCCAGCAGCTTAGCAGGGGCAGACGAAGCTTTCTTT. Translating gives CASSLAGADEAFF.

The chain carries TRBV5-8 and TRBJ2-3; 13 nucleotides align to TRBD2. CDR3 length equals 17 residues. Trimming at V came to 5 bases and at J to 1 base, leaving 7 bases not matched to a gene. In germline, CDR1 is SGHTS, CDR2 YDEGEE. The CDR3 spells CASRAWTSGSGTDTQYF. The CDR3 nucleotides read TGTGCCAGCAGGGCCTGGACTAGCGGGAGCGGCACAGATACGCAGTATTTT.

The CDR3 DNA sequence: TGCGCCAGCAGCCAACAACCCCCGGGACAGGGGAGCATCGGGAACACCATATATTTT. Its translation: CASSQQPPGQGSIGNTIYF. The gene calls are TRBV4-3 and TRBJ1-3; 10 bases are shared with TRBD1. Looked up from germline, CDR1 is LGHNA and CDR2 is YSLEER. J was trimmed by 7 bases and V by 2 bases; bases with no gene match: 17. The length of the CDR3 is 19 residues.

The rearrangement uses TRBV3-1 (or the pseudogene TRBV3-2) and TRBJ2-5, with TRBD2 identical over 7 bases. Germline trimming cut 3 bases from V and 5 bases from J; bases unmatched to any gene: 6. The CDR3 loop spans 14 amino acids. Germline CDR1 LGHDT, CDR2 YNNKEL (reference sequence). The CDR3 DNA follows: TGTGCCAGCAGCCATCGCGGGAGAGGGGAGACCCAGTACTTC. Protein: CASSHRGRGETQYF.

V usage is TRBV5-1 and J usage is TRBJ2-7; D is unresolved. V shed 0 bases and J shed 0 bases, with 4 bases lying between them. Germline values: CDR1 SGHRS, CDR2 YFSETQ. This CDR3 comprises 13 residues. CDR3 protein: CASSLGSSYEQYF. The CDR3 DNA follows: TGCGCCAGCAGCTTGGGGAGCTCCTACGAGCAGTACTTC.

This rearrangement joins TRBV27 to TRBJ2-6, with 8 bases fitting TRBD1. Germline V lookup: CDR1 MNHEY, CDR2 SMNVEV (reference sequence). V lost 4 bases to trimming and J lost 4 bases; unmatched junction nucleotides: 3. The CDR3 has 15 amino acids. The CDR3 DNA reads as TGTGCCAGCAGTTCAGGGGGCTACGGGGCCAACGTCCTGACTTTC. Translation: CASSSGGYGANVLTF.

The J gene is TRBJ2-5, the V gene TRBV24-1; 7 positions agree with TRBD2. The V segment lost 5 bases and the J segment 5 bases; nucleotides outside the gene matches: 4. CDR1 and CDR2 (germline): KGHDR, SFDVKD. This CDR3 is built from 13 residues. CDR3 nucleotide sequence: TGTGCCACCAGTGTCCCCGGGGGGGAGACCCAGTACTTC. Its translation is CATSVPGGETQYF.